This T cell receptor (beta chain) stems from a study of molecular identifiers for immune sequencing clone quantification. The CDR3 consists of 16 residues. The germline gives CDR1 SEHNR, CDR2 FQNEAQ (reference sequence). Only one count was recorded for this clonotype. Being one base from a much bigger clone, this may be a read error. A single record per CDR3 protein comes from TCRdb applying MiXCR to the PCR reads. The table has a few hundred thousand distinct CDR3 sequences, about 23% seen once. The sample taken for sequencing was naive CD8+ T cells from blood, with Jurkat cell RNA spiked in. Subset indicated: FACS-sorted CD8+CD4-CCR7+CD45RA+ naive T cells. The chain links TRBV7-9 to TRBJ1-1; 8 bases match TRBD1. The receptor's source is a human donor in good health. Some libraries in this study had Jurkat cell RNA spiked in. Written as DNA, the CDR3 is TGTGTCAGCAGCTTAGGAGACAGGGGAATTGACACTGAAGCTTTCTTT. This encodes CVSSLGDRGIDTEAFF.